This TCR beta chain was identified during a study of cytomegalovirus exposure and HLA in healthy donors. PCR employed 60 Vbeta and 13 Jbeta primers. Repertoires were generated with immunoSEQ multiplex PCR, while TCRdb's copy carries only in-frame clones and drops some. This sample contains some 96,000 clones. Whole-study results and caveats: In a later analysis, TCR beta V- and J-gene trimming was associated with a missense DCLRE1C variant.

Note on this clone: Its antigen is undetermined.

Donors were nominally healthy when sampled, though unrecorded immune exposures were likely. The sample comprised PBMCs. This receptor was taken from a young woman in good health and CMV-seronegative.

The CDR3 spells CASSAGLANTEAFF. The CDR3 bases are TGTGCCAGCAGTGCCGGACTGGCGAACACTGAAGCTTTCTTT. This chain uses TRBV2 with TRBJ1-1; D not resolved. The CDR3 extends over 14 amino acids. Trimming took off 4 bases at V and 1 base at J, with 10 bases between the two ends. CDR1 SNHLY and CDR2 FYNNEI come from the germline V gene.